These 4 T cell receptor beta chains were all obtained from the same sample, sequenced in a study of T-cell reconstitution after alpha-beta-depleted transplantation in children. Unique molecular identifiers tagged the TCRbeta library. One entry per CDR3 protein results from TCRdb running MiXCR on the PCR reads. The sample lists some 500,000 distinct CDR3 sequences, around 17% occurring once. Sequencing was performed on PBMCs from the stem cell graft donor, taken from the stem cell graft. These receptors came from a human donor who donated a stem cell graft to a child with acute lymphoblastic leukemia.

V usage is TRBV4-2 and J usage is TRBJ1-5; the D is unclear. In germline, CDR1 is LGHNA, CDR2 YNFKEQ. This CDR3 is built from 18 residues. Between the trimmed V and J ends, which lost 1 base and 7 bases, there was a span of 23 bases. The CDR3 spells CASSQVQAVGIDGQPQHF. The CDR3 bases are TGTGCCAGCAGCCAAGTGCAGGCAGTGGGGATTGATGGGCAGCCCCAGCATTTT.

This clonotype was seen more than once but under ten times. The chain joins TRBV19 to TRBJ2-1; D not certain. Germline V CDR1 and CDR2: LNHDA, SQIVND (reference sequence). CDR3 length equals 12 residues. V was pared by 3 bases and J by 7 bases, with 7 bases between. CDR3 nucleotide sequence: TGTGCCAGTAGTATCGAAAGGAATGAGCAGTTCTTC. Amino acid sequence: CASSIERNEQFF.

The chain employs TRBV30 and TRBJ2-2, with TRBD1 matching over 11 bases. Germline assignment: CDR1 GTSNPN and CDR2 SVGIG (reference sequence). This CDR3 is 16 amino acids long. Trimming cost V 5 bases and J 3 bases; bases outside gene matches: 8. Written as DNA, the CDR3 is TGTGCCTGGGGGGAGCAGGGACAGGGGGACACCGGGGAGCTGTTTTTT. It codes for CAWGEQGQGDTGELFF.

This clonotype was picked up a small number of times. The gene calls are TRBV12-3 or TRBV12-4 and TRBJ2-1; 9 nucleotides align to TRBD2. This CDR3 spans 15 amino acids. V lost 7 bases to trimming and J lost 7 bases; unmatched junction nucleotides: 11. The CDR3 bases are TGTGCCAGCACCCTAGGGGGACTAGCTAGGAATGAGCAGTTCTTC. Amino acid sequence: CASTLGGLARNEQFF.